Described below is a single T cell receptor (beta chain) sequence and its context. The sample comes from a study of control samples from healthy donors and cancer patients. Assay used: immunoSEQ multiplex PCR; TCRdb lists only in-frame clones, some missing. The sample carries around 170,000 clones, approximately 92% recorded once. Germline CDR1 is KGHSH and CDR2 is LQKENI. The CDR3 is 14 residues long. Trimming left V 2 bases short and J 8 bases short, with 12 bases between. Material: blood. This sequence was found in a man younger than 45 in good health. The rearrangement links TRBV18 to TRBJ1-4; the D gene is possibly TRBD1 (5 bases). CDR3 residues: CASSPVTRDEKLFF. The DNA of the CDR3 is TGTGCCAGCTCACCAGTGACTCGGGACGAAAAACTGTTTTTT.